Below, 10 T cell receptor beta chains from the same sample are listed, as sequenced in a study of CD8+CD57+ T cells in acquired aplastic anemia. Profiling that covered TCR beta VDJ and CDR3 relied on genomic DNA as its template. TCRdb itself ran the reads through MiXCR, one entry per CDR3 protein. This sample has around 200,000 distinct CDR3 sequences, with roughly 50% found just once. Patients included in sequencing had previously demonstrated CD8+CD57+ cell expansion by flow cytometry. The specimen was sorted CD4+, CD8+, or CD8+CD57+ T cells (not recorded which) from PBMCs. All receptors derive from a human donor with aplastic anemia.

The CDR3 sequence: CASRTRTGGQETQYF. DNA for the CDR3: TGTGCCAGCAGGACCCGGACAGGGGGCCAAGAGACCCAGTACTTC. This chain joins TRBV2 and TRBJ2-5; 10 bases agree with TRBD1. The CDR3 totals 15 residues. Germline trimming cut 6 bases from V and 1 base from J; bases unmatched to any gene: 5. Germline V gene sequence: CDR1 SNHLY, CDR2 FYNNEI.

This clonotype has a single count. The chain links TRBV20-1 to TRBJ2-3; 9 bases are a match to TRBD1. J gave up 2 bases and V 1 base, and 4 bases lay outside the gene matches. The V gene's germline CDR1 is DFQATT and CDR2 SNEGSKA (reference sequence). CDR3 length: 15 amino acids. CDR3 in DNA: TGCAGTGCTAGAGGGGGGACAGGGAACACAGATACGCAGTATTTT. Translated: CSARGGTGNTDTQYF.

This CDR3 reads CASRRGPAYEQYF. The DNA for the CDR3 is TGTGCCAGCAGAAGGGGACCTGCCTACGAGCAGTACTTC. V and J are TRBV6-1 and TRBJ2-7; D assignment may be TRBD1 or TRBD2 (5 bases each). Trimming took off 6 bases at V and 2 bases at J, with 11 bases between the two ends. The germline CDR1 and CDR2 sequences are MNHNS and SASEGT. CDR3 length equals 13 residues.

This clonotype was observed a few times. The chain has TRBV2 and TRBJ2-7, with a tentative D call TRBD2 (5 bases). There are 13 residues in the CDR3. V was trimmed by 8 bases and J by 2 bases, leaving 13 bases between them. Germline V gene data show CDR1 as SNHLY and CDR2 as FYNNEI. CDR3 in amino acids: CASHLALTYEQYF. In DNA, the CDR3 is TGTGCCAGCCATTTAGCGCTAACCTACGAGCAGTACTTC.

The CDR3: CASSFSQKGNTIYF. Here the CDR3 DNA reads TGTGCCAGCAGTTTTTCCCAGAAGGGAAACACCATATATTTT. The chain has TRBV28 and TRBJ1-3; D is unresolved. Trimming removed 3 bases from V and 4 bases from J, with 10 bases in between. The germline V gene encodes CDR1 MDHEN and CDR2 SYDVKM. The CDR3 is 14 residues long. Full variable domain (remainder filled in from reference TRBV28 and TRBJ1-3): DVKVTQSSRYLVKRTGEKVFLECVQDMDHENMFWYRQDPGLGLRLIYFSYDVKMKEKGDIPEGYSVSREKKERFSLILESASTNQTSMYLCASSFSQKGNTIYFGEGSWLTVV.

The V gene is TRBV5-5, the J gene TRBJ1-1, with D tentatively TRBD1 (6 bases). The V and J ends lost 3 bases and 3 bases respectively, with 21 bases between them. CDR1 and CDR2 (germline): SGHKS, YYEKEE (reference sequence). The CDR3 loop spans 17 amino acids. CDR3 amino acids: CASSSSAGVLIYTEAFF. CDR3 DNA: TGTGCCAGCAGCTCTTCCGCAGGGGTATTGATCTACACTGAAGCTTTCTTT.

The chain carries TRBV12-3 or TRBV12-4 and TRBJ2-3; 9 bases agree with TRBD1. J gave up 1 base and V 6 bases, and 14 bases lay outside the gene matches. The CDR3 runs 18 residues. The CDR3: CASRTGTGNTFGTDTQYF. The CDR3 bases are TGTGCCAGCAGAACCGGGACAGGGAATACCTTTGGCACAGATACGCAGTATTTT.

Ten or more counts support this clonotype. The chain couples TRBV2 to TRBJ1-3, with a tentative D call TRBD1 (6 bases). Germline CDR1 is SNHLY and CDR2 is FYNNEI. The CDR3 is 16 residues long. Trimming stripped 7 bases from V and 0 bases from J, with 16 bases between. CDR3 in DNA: TGTGCCAGCAATGGACAGCAGTTCTCCTCTGGAAACACCATATATTTT. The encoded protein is CASNGQQFSSGNTIYF.

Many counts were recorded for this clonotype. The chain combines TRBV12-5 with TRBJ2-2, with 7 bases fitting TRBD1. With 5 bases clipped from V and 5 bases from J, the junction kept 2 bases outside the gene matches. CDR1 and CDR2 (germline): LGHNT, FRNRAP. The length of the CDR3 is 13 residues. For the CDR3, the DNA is TGTGCTAGTGGTAAACAGGGGACCGGGGAGCTGTTTTTT. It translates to CASGKQGTGELFF. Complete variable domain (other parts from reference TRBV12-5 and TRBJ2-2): DARVTQTPRHKVTEMGQEVTMRCQPILGHNTVFWYRQTMMQGLELLAYFRNRAPLDDSGMPKDRFSAEMPDATLATLKIQPSEPRDSAVYFCASGKQGTGELFFGEGSRLTVL.

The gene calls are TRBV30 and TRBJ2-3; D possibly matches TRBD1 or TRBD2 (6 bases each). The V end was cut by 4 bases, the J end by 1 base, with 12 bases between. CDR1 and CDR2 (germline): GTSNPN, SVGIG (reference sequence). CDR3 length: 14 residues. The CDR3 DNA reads TGTGCCTGGAATTGGGGGGCTGGCACAGATACGCAGTATTTT. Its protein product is CAWNWGAGTDTQYF. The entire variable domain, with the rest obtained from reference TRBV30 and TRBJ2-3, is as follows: SQTIHQWPATLVQPVGSPLSLECTVEGTSNPNLYWYRQAAGRGLQLLFYSVGIGQISSEVPQNLSASRPQDRQFILSSKKLLLSDSGFYLCAWNWGAGTDTQYFGPGTRLTVL.